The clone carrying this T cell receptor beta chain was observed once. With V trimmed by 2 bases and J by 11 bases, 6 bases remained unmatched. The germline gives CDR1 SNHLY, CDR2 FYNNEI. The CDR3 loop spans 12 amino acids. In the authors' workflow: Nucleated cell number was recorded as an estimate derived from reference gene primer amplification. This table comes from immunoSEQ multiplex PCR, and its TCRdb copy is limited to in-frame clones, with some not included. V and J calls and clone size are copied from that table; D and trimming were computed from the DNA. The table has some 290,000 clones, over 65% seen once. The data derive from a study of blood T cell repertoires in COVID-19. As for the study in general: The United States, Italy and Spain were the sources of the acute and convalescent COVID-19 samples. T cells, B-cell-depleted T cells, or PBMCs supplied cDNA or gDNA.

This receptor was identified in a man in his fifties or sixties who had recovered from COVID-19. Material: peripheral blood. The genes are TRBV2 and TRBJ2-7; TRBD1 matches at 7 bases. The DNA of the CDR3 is TGTGCCAGCAGTGAATACAGGGGTAAGAAGTACTTC. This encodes CASSEYRGKKYF.